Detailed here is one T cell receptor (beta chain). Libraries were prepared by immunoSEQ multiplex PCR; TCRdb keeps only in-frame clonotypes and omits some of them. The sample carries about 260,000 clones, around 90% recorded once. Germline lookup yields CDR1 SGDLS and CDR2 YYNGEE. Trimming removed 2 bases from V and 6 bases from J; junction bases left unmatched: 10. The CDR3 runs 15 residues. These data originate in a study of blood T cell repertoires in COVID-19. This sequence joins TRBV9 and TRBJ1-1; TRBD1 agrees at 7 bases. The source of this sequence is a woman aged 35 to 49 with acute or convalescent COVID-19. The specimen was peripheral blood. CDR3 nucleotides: TGTGCCAGCAGCGTCATCCAGGGGGAGAAATCTGAAGCTTTCTTT. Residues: CASSVIQGEKSEAFF.